A selection of T cell receptor beta chains follows, all from one sample in a study of shared clonotypes between healthy human individuals. TCRdb keeps only in-frame clones here, not all; method: immunoSEQ multiplex PCR. The data hold around 2,100,000 clones, with about 95% observed a single time. Material for sequencing was naive CD8+ T cells sorted from blood. The receptor source for this set is a man aged 18 to 29 in good health. Both conserved end residues are part of each CDR3. D genes are given only for firm matches. Part of the rows lack a size; the others show once, few, many or a class for expanded clones.

NA	TRBD1	TRBV6-1	TRBJ2-7	TGTGCCAGCAGTGAAGTGACAGGGACATACGAGCAGTACTTC	CASSEVTGTYEQYF
NA	NA	TRBV9	TRBJ2-5	TGTGCCAGCAGCGTAGGTGGGAGTTCTTTTGAGACCCAGTACTTC	CASSVGGSSFETQYF
NA	NA	TRBV5-8	TRBJ1-5	TGTGCCAGCAGCTTGGGGCCAGGGAGTCAGCCCCAGCATTTT	CASSLGPGSQPQHF
NA	NA	TRBV19	TRBJ2-1	TGTGCCAGTAGTTCTGCAGCTTACAATGAGCAGTTCTTC	CASSSAAYNEQFF
NA	TRBD1	TRBV2	TRBJ1-5	TGTGCCAGCACCGGACAGGACAATAGCAATCAGCCCCAGCATTTT	CASTGQDNSNQPQHF
NA	NA	TRBV4-3	TRBJ2-7	TGCGCCAGCAGCCAAGAGGAGGGACCACCCTACGAGCAGTACTTC	CASSQEEGPPYEQYF
NA	NA	TRBV5-1	TRBJ2-7	TGCGCCAGCAGCTTCGACAGGGGAGGGGGCGAGCAGTACTTC	CASSFDRGGGEQYF
once	NA	TRBV27	TRBJ2-7	TGTGCCAGCAGTTTCTTAAGGAGCTACTCCTACGAGCAGTACTTC	CASSFLRSYSYEQYF
NA	NA	TRBV5-4	TRBJ2-1	TGTGCCAGCAGCGCCGCGGGGGGTGGGGACAGCTACAATGAGCAGTTCTTC	CASSAAGGGDSYNEQFF
NA	NA	TRBV28	TRBJ2-1	TGTGCCAGCAGTCCGTCCTACAATGAGCAGTTCTTC	CASSPSYNEQFF
NA	NA	TRBV27	TRBJ1-3	TGTGCCAGCAGCAAACATGGTGGAAACACCATATATTTT	CASSKHGGNTIYF
few	NA	TRBV5-6	TRBJ2-7	TGTGCCAGCAATACCGACAGCAACTACGAGCAGTACTTC	CASNTDSNYEQYF
NA	TRBD1	TRBV29-1	TRBJ2-7	TGCAGCGCTCCGGACAGGGACGAGCAGTACTTC	CSAPDRDEQYF
once	TRBD1	TRBV9	TRBJ1-2	TGTGCCAGCAGCGTAGGGGACAGGGTCTATGGCTACACCTTC	CASSVGDRVYGYTF
NA	NA	TRBV15	TRBJ2-1	TGTGCCACCAGCAGACGTGACTTTCTCTTCTCCTACAATGAGCAGTTCTTC	CATSRRDFLFSYNEQFF
once	TRBD2	TRBV27	TRBJ2-3	TGTGCCAGCAGTTTAGTTGGGGTAGCGGGGGCCAGCACAGATACGCAGTATTTT	CASSLVGVAGASTDTQYF
NA	TRBD2	TRBV5-1	TRBJ2-1	TGCGCCAGCAGCTTGGGGCTAGCGGGGCTCAATGAGCAGTTCTTC	CASSLGLAGLNEQFF
NA	TRBD1	TRBV6-5	TRBJ1-6	TGTGCCAGCGGTGGGACAGATAATTCACCCCTCCACTTT	CASGGTDNSPLHF
NA	NA	TRBV6-5	TRBJ1-5	TGTGCCAGCAGTTACTCATACGGTCAGCCCCAGCATTTT	CASSYSYGQPQHF